This TCR beta chain is from a study of post-analysis software for immune sequencing data. About this clonotype itself: Antigen specificity is unknown. Being one base from a much bigger clone, this may be a read error.

General study results and limits: Included in a set of roughly five TRBV segments more frequent in patients than controls were TRBV5-6, TRBV5-1 and TRBV20-1. Diversity measured as normalized Chao1 was significantly lower in multiple sclerosis patients than in controls.

TCR beta cDNA libraries had unique molecular identifiers. Researchers reported approximately 500,000 cDNA molecules coming from approximately 1 to 10 million T cells. A single record per CDR3 protein comes from TCRdb applying MiXCR to the PCR reads. The table has about 540,000 distinct CDR3 sequences, around a third seen once. The CDR3 is made up of 12 amino acids. The chain is built from TRBV12-3 or TRBV12-4 and TRBJ2-4; D gene ambiguous. Sequencing was carried out using blood. This clonotype was sampled from a girl aged 2 to 17 with multiple sclerosis. The CDR3 region is CVSTLQRNIQYF. Here the CDR3 DNA reads TGTGTCAGCACCCTACAGAGAAACATTCAGTACTTC.